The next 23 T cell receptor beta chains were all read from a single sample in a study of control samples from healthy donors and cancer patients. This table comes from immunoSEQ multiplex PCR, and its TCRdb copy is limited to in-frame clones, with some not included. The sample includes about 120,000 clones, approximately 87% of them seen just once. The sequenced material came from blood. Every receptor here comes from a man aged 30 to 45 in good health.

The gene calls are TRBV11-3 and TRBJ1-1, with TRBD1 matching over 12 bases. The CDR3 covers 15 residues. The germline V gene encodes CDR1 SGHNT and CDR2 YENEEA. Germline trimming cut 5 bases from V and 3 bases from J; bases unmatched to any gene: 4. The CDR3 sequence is CASSERDRGHTEAFF. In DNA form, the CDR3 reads TGTGCCAGCAGCGAGAGGGACAGGGGGCACACTGAAGCTTTCTTT.

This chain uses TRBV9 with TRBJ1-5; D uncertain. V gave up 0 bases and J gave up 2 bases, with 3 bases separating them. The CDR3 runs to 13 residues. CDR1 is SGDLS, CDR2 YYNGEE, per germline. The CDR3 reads CASSVDGNQPQHF. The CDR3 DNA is TGTGCCAGCAGCGTAGACGGCAATCAGCCCCAGCATTTT. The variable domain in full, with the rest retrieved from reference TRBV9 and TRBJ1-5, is DSGVTQTPKHLITATGQRVTLRCSPRSGDLSVYWYQQSLDQGLQFLIQYYNGEERAKGNILERFSAQQFPDLHSELNLSSLELGDSALYFCASSVDGNQPQHFGDGTRLSIL.

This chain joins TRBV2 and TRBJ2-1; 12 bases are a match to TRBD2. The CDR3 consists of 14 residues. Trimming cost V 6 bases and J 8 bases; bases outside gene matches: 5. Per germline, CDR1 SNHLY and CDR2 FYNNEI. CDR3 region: CASREGLAGDEQFF. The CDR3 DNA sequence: TGTGCCAGCAGGGAGGGACTAGCGGGTGATGAGCAGTTCTTC.

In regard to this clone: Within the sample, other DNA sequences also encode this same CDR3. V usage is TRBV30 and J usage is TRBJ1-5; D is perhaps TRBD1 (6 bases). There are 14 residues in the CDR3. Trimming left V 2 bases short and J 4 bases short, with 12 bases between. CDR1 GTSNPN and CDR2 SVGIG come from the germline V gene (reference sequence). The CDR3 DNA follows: TGTGCCTGGAGTTCCGGGACATCTAATCAGCCCCAGCATTTT. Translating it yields CAWSSGTSNQPQHF.

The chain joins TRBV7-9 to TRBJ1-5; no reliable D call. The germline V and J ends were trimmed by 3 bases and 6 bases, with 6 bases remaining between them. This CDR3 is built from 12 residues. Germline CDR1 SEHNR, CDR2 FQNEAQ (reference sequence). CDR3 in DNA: TGTGCCAGCAGCTTCGTTGGTCAGCCCCAGCATTTT. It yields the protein CASSFVGQPQHF.

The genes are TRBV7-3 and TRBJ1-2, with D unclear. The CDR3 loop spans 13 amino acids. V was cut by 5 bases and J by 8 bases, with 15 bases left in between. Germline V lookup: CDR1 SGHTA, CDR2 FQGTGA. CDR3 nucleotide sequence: TGTGCCAGCAGCCCCTCGGGGATGGGAGGCTACACCTTC. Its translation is CASSPSGMGGYTF.

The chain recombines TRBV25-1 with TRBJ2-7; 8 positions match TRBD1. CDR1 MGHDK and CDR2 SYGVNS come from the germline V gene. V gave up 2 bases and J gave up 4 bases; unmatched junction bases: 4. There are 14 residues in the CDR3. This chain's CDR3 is CASSEGQGFYEQYF. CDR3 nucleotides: TGTGCCAGCAGTGAAGGACAGGGCTTTTACGAGCAGTACTTC.

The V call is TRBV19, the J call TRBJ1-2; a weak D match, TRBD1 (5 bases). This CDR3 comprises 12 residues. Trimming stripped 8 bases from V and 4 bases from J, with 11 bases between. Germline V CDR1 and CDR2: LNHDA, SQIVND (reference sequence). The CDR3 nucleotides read TGTGCCAGTGCTGGGACCTTCTATGGCTACACCTTC. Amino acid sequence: CASAGTFYGYTF.

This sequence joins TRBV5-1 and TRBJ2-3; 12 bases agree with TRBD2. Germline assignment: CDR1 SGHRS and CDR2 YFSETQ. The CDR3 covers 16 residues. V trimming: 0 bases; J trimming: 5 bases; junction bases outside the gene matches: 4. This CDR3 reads CASSLGLAGAIDTQYF. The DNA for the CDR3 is TGCGCCAGCAGCTTGGGACTAGCGGGGGCGATAGATACGCAGTATTTT.

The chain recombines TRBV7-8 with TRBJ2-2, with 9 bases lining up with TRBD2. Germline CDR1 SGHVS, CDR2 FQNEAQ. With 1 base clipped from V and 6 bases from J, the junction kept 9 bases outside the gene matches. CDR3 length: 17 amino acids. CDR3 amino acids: CASSLDGRGGLAGELFF. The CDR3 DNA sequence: TGTGCCAGCAGCTTAGATGGGCGGGGGGGCCTCGCCGGGGAGCTGTTTTTT.

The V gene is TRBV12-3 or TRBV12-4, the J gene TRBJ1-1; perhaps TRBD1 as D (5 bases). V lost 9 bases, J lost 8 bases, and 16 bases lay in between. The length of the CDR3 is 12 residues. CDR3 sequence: CASSYGTLEAFF. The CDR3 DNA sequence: TGTGCCAGTTCGTATGGGACCTTGGAAGCTTTCTTT.

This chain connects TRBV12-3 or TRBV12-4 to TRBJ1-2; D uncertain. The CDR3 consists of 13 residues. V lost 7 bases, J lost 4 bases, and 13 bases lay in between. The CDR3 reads CASKTTEVYGYTF. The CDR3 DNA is TGTGCCAGCAAGACGACGGAGGTCTATGGCTACACCTTC.

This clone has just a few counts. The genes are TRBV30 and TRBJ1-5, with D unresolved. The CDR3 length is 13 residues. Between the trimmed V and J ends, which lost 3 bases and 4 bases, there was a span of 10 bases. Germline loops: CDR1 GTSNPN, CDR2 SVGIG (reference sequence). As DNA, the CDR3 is TGTGCCTGGAGCAATGACGGAAATCAGCCCCAGCATTTT. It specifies CAWSNDGNQPQHF. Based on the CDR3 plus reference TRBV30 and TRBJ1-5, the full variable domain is SQTIHQWPATLVQPVGSPLSLECTVEGTSNPNLYWYRQAAGRGLQLLFYSVGIGQISSEVPQNLSASRPQDRQFILSSKKLLLSDSGFYLCAWSNDGNQPQHFGDGTRLSIL.

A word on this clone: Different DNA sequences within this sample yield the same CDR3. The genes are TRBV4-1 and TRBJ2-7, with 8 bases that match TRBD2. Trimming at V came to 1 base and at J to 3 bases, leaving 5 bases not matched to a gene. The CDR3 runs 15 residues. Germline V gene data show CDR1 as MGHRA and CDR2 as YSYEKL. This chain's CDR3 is CASSQAGTSVYEQYF. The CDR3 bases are TGCGCCAGCAGCCAAGCCGGGACTAGTGTCTACGAGCAGTACTTC.

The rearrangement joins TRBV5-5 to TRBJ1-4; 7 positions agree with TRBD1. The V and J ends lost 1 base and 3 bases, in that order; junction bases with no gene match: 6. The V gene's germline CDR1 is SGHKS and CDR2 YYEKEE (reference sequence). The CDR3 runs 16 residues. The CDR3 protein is CASSLNPGQSNEKLFF. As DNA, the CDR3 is TGTGCCAGCAGCTTGAACCCGGGACAGTCTAATGAAAAACTGTTTTTT.

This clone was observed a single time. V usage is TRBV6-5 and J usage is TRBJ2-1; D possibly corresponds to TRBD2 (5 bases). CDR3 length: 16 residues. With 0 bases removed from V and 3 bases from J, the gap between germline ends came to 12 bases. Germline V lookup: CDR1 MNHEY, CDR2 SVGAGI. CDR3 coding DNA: TGTGCCAGCAGTTACTCCGGACCTGGGAGCTACAATGAGCAGTTCTTC. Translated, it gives CASSYSGPGSYNEQFF.

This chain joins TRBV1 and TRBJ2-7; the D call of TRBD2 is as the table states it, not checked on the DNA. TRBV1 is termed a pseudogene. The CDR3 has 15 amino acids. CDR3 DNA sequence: TGCACCAGCAGCCCCTTTAGCGGGATCTCCTACGAGCAGTACTTC. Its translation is CTSSPFSGISYEQYF.

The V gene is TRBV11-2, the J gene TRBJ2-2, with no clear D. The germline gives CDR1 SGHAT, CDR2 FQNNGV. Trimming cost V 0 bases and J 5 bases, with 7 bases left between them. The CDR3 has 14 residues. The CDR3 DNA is TGTGCCAGCAGCTTAGATCTAGGGACCGGGGAGCTGTTTTTT. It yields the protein CASSLDLGTGELFF.

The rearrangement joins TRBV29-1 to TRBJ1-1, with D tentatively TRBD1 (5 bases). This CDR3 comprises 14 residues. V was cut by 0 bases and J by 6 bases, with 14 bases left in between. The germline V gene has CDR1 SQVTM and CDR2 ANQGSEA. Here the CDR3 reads CSVEDRGSTPEAFF. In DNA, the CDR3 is TGCAGCGTTGAAGATCGGGGGTCAACCCCTGAAGCTTTCTTT.

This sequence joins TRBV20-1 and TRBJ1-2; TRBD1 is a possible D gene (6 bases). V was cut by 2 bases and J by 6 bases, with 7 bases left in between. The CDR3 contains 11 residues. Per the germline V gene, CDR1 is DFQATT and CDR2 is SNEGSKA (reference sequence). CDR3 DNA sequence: TGCAGTGCTAGACAGGGGAATGGCTACACCTTC. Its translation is CSARQGNGYTF.

The CDR3 DNA reads TGTGCCAGCAGCGCAGGGGGCCCCTACGAGCAGTACTTC. It yields the protein CASSAGGPYEQYF. This chain uses TRBV7-9 with TRBJ2-7; TRBD1 aligns across 8 bases. The trim removed 5 bases at V and 2 bases at J, leaving 2 bases unmatched. In germline, CDR1 is SEHNR, CDR2 FQNEAQ (reference sequence). This CDR3 comprises 13 residues.

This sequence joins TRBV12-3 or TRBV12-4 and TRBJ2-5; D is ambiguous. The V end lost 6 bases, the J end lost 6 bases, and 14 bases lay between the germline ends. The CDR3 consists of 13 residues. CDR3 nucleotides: TGTGCCAGCAGAATCAAACGGCGTAAGACCCAGTACTTC. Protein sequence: CASRIKRRKTQYF.

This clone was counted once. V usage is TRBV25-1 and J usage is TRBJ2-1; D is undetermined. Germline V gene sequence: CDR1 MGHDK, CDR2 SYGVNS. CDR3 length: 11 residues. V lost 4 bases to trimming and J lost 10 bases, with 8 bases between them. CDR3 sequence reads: CASSVVQEQFF. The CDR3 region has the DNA TGTGCCAGCAGTGTTGTACAGGAGCAGTTCTTC.